These 19 T cell receptor beta chains originate from one sample sequenced in a study of CD8 T cells in ankylosing spondylitis. Study results and limitations: Seemingly distinctive of ankylosing spondylitis blood was a TCR beta motif formed by eight highly homologous variants.

For these TCRs, the target antigens are not known. One entry per CDR3 protein results from TCRdb running MiXCR on the 5' RACE reads. The sample contains about 510,000 distinct CDR3 sequences, less than 6% of which appear only once. Sequenced: blood, either unsorted or a sorted T cell fraction (not recorded which). The receptors come from a male donor with ankylosing spondylitis.

This clonotype was recorded at least ten times. The CDR3 protein is CASSPRQVGQPQHF. The DNA of the CDR3 is TGTGCCAGCAGCCCCCGACAGGTTGGTCAGCCCCAGCATTTT. This chain uses TRBV3-1 with TRBJ1-5; perhaps TRBD1 as D (6 bases). The length of the CDR3 is 14 residues. Deletions cut 4 bases from V and 6 bases from J, with 13 bases between. Per the germline V gene, CDR1 is LGHDT and CDR2 is YNNKEL (reference sequence).

This clonotype was observed many times. The rearrangement uses TRBV7-9 and TRBJ1-1, with D possibly matching TRBD1 (5 bases). V gave up 5 bases and J gave up 2 bases, with 15 bases separating them. The CDR3 length is 15 residues. The V gene's germline CDR1 is SEHNR and CDR2 FQNEAQ (reference sequence). Here the CDR3 reads CASSPYLDRNTEAFF. In DNA, the CDR3 is TGTGCCAGCAGCCCGTACCTCGACAGAAACACTGAAGCTTTCTTT.

Ten or more counts support this clonotype. The V gene is TRBV20-1, the J gene TRBJ1-1; possible D gene TRBD1, 6 bases. From germline, CDR1 is DFQATT and CDR2 SNEGSKA (reference sequence). This CDR3 is 13 amino acids long. Trimming cost V 5 bases and J 3 bases, with 13 bases left between them. CDR3 in amino acids: CSAPPRTDTEAFF. For the CDR3, the DNA is TGCAGTGCTCCCCCACGGACAGACACTGAAGCTTTCTTT.

This clonotype was recorded many times. The V gene is TRBV12-3 or TRBV12-4, the J gene TRBJ2-5, with 8 bases matching TRBD2. This CDR3 spans 16 amino acids. V lost 1 base and J lost 0; bases outside the gene matches: 4. The CDR3 DNA sequence: TGTGCCAGCAGTTTAGTGGCGGGGGGCCACCAAGAGACCCAGTACTTC. Translated, it gives CASSLVAGGHQETQYF.

The rearrangement joins TRBV7-6 to TRBJ2-7, with unresolved D. Trimming stripped 7 bases from V and 1 base from J, with 14 bases between. The CDR3 contains 14 residues. CDR1 is SGHVS and CDR2 is FNYEAQ in the germline V gene. CDR3 residues: CASTLEPRSYEQYF. In DNA, the CDR3 is TGTGCCAGCACCCTGGAGCCGAGATCCTACGAGCAGTACTTC.

This clonotype was counted ten times or more. J is TRBJ2-5 and V is TRBV6-1; D gene ambiguous. Germline CDR1 and CDR2: MNHNS and SASEGT. The CDR3 is made up of 13 amino acids. V was pared by 8 bases and J by 3 bases, with 13 bases between. CDR3 protein: CASQSDLKETQYF. The CDR3 nucleotides read TGTGCCAGCCAAAGCGATTTGAAAGAGACCCAGTACTTC.

This clonotype has ten or more counts. The V call is TRBV7-2, the J call TRBJ2-2; TRBD2 matches at 11 bases. The CDR3 runs 17 residues. CDR1 SGHTA and CDR2 FQGNSA come from the germline V gene. J lost 3 bases, V lost 6 bases, and 9 bases had no gene match. The CDR3 sequence is CASSRRELAGDTGELFF. CDR3 coding DNA: TGTGCCAGCAGTAGGAGGGAACTAGCGGGGGACACCGGGGAGCTGTTTTTT.

CDR3 residues: CASSQERGRGRPGELFF. DNA of the CDR3: TGCGCCAGCAGCCAAGAGAGGGGCAGGGGACGACCCGGGGAGCTGTTTTTT. J is TRBJ2-2 and V is TRBV4-3; possibly TRBD1 for D (6 bases). CDR1 and CDR2 (germline): LGHNA, YSLEER. The CDR3 loop spans 17 amino acids. V gave up 0 bases and J gave up 6 bases, with 17 bases separating them.

This clonotype was recorded at least ten times. This rearrangement joins TRBV6-1 to TRBJ2-2; 15 bases align to TRBD2. CDR3 size: 17 residues. The trim removed 7 bases at V and 4 bases at J, leaving 7 bases unmatched. Germline lookup yields CDR1 MNHNS and CDR2 SASEGT. The CDR3 is CASMGLAGGGITGELFF. The CDR3 DNA follows: TGTGCCAGCATGGGACTAGCGGGAGGAGGGATCACCGGGGAGCTGTTTTTT.

Details on this clonotype: A much larger clone differs from this one at a single base, so this may be a read error. J is TRBJ2-3 and V is TRBV11-2; TRBD2 matches 8 bases. Germline V gives CDR1 SGHAT, CDR2 FQNNGV. The CDR3 has 17 residues. With 5 bases clipped from V and 5 bases from J, the junction kept 15 bases outside the gene matches. The CDR3 spells CASSARLTSEKIDTQYF. In DNA form, the CDR3 reads TGTGCCAGCAGCGCGCGTTTGACTAGCGAGAAAATAGATACGCAGTATTTT. The complete variable domain, with remaining parts taken from reference TRBV11-2 and TRBJ2-3, reads EAGVAQSPRYKIIEKRQSVAFWCNPISGHATLYWYQQILGQGPKLLIQFQNNGVVDDSQLPKDRFSAERLKGVDSTLKIQPAKLEDSAVYLCASSARLTSEKIDTQYFGPGTRLTVL.

This clonotype showed up many times. The chain has TRBV10-3 and TRBJ1-5, with 10 bases lining up with TRBD1. V trimming: 10 bases; J trimming: 5 bases; junction bases outside the gene matches: 8. Germline values: CDR1 ENHRY, CDR2 SYGVKD. The CDR3 loop spans 14 amino acids. The CDR3 nucleotides are TGTGCCACCAACCAGGACAGGGGGGATCAGCCCCAGCATTTT. Translating gives CATNQDRGDQPQHF.

In this sample, this clonotype turned up many times. V and J are TRBV28 and TRBJ2-5, with 10 bases lining up with TRBD2. From germline, CDR1 is MDHEN and CDR2 SYDVKM. The ends lost 4 bases at V and 5 bases at J; junction bases unmatched: 4. CDR3 length: 14 amino acids. The CDR3: CASSSSGSSETQYF. CDR3 nucleotides: TGTGCCAGCAGTTCTAGCGGGAGTTCGGAGACCCAGTACTTC.

This clonotype was detected ten times or more. The chain uses TRBV5-1 and TRBJ1-4; 8 positions agree with TRBD1. The trim removed 0 bases at V and 12 bases at J, leaving 13 bases unmatched. The CDR3 is 16 residues long. Germline values: CDR1 SGHRS, CDR2 YFSETQ. CDR3 in amino acids: CASSLEAGQDYWQLFF. CDR3 bases: TGCGCCAGCAGCTTGGAAGCGGGACAGGATTATTGGCAACTGTTTTTT.

This clonotype was counted a single time. This chain links TRBV7-6 with TRBJ2-2; 14 bases match TRBD2. CDR1 and CDR2 (germline): SGHVS, FNYEAQ. The length of the CDR3 is 18 residues. With 4 bases clipped from V and 2 bases from J, the junction kept 6 bases outside the gene matches. CDR3 region: CASSSGLAGGRNTGELFF. CDR3 DNA: TGTGCCAGCAGCTCCGGACTAGCGGGAGGTAGAAACACCGGGGAGCTGTTTTTT. Drawing the rest from reference TRBV7-6 and TRBJ2-2, the complete variable domain is GAGVSQSPRYKVTKRGQDVALRCDPISGHVSLYWYRQALGQGPEFLTYFNYEAQQDKSGLPNDRFSAERPEGSISTLTIQRTEQRDSAMYRCASSSGLAGGRNTGELFFGEGSRLTVL.

At least ten counts were recorded for this clonotype. This rearrangement joins TRBV9 to TRBJ2-2; 7 positions agree with TRBD1. The junction had 8 bases not matched to a gene; V was cut back by 6 bases and J by 3 bases. The V gene's germline CDR1 is SGDLS and CDR2 YYNGEE. This CDR3 contains 15 residues. The CDR3 reads CASNPLRGHTGELFF. The CDR3 DNA is TGTGCCAGCAACCCCTTGAGGGGGCACACCGGGGAGCTGTTTTTT.

This clonotype was counted between two and nine times. The rearrangement uses TRBV10-3 and TRBJ1-1; TRBD1 is a possible D gene (5 bases). Germline-derived CDR1 and CDR2 are ENHRY and SYGVKD. V lost 10 bases, J lost 5 bases, and 20 bases lay in between. The CDR3 contains 14 residues. CDR3 protein: CATARDRGGTEAFF. In nucleotides, the CDR3 is TGTGCCACCGCCAGGGACCGTGGAGGTACTGAAGCTTTCTTT.

The V and J genes are TRBV24-1 and TRBJ2-3; D is perhaps TRBD1 or TRBD2 (6 bases each). CDR3 size: 15 residues. CDR1 KGHDR and CDR2 SFDVKD come from the germline V gene. Trimming removed 3 bases from V and 2 bases from J, with 11 bases in between. CDR3 region: CATSDLRGATDTQYF. For the CDR3, the DNA is TGTGCCACCAGTGATCTGAGGGGGGCCACAGATACGCAGTATTTT.

This clonotype was observed many times. This chain links TRBV15 with TRBJ2-5; perhaps TRBD2 as D (5 bases). Germline V gives CDR1 LNHNV, CDR2 YYDKDF (reference sequence). CDR3 length: 15 amino acids. Deletions cut 5 bases from V and 2 bases from J, with 15 bases between. The CDR3 coding sequence is TGTGCCACCAGCCCTCGAGGGCAGCAACAAGAGACCCAGTACTTC. Translated, it gives CATSPRGQQQETQYF.

The rearrangement uses TRBV7-2 and TRBJ2-1; D gene uncertain. V lost 5 bases and J lost 9, with 11 bases in between. Looked up from germline, CDR1 is SGHTA and CDR2 is FQGNSA. The CDR3 consists of 12 residues. This CDR3 reads CASSHLLGEQFF. DNA for the CDR3: TGTGCCAGCAGCCACCTACTCGGTGAGCAGTTCTTC.